Listed here are 30 T cell receptor beta chains from one sample, sequenced in a study of T cell responses to AZD1222 COVID-19 vaccine. Profiling relied on immunoSEQ multiplex PCR, and the TCRdb table lists in-frame clones only, not all of them. This sample yields around 140,000 clones, of which approximately 93% are seen a single time; less than 15% belongs to the top ten. Sequenced here: peripheral blood, sampled after recovery from COVID-19. The receptors originated from an adult who had recovered from COVID-19.

The chain has TRBV4-1 and TRBJ2-1; 16 bases agree with TRBD2. This CDR3 spans 19 amino acids. J was trimmed by 5 bases and V by 3 bases; bases with no gene match: 10. Germline values: CDR1 MGHRA, CDR2 YSYEKL. The CDR3 reads CASSHPGLAGGPGHNEQFF. The CDR3 nucleotides read TGCGCCAGCAGCCATCCGGGACTAGCGGGAGGGCCAGGGCACAATGAGCAGTTCTTC.

The chain carries TRBV7-8 and TRBJ2-3; D may be TRBD1 (6 bases). The germline gives CDR1 SGHVS, CDR2 FQNEAQ. Trimming stripped 1 base from V and 0 bases from J, with 23 bases between. The CDR3 loop spans 20 amino acids. Here the CDR3 reads CASSLVTGYAAGASTDTQYF. The CDR3 DNA follows: TGTGCCAGCAGCTTAGTCACAGGGTACGCGGCGGGTGCAAGCACAGATACGCAGTATTTT.

The V and J genes are TRBV23-1 and TRBJ1-5; no clear D. Being an ORF, TRBV23-1 has a function that is uncertain. This CDR3 spans 14 amino acids. Trimming pared 9 bases from V and 4 bases from J, leaving 16 bases between. The CDR3 loop is CARRGLKGNQPQHF. The CDR3 DNA follows: TGCGCCAGGCGGGGTCTTAAGGGAAATCAGCCCCAGCATTTT.

This clone was detected once. The chain is built from TRBV6-5 and TRBJ2-7, with a tentative D call TRBD2 (6 bases). Germline V lookup: CDR1 MNHEY, CDR2 SVGAGI. The length of the CDR3 is 15 residues. Deletions cut 6 bases from V and 2 bases from J, with 17 bases between. The CDR3 DNA reads TGTGCCAGCAGGATAATGGGTAGCGGTACCTACGAGCAGTACTTC. This translates into CASRIMGSGTYEQYF.

A single count supports this clone. The chain links TRBV11-2 to TRBJ2-4; D is undetermined. V was pared by 2 bases and J by 0 bases, with 14 bases between. The CDR3 is made up of 17 amino acids. Germline V gives CDR1 SGHAT, CDR2 FQNNGV. The CDR3 loop reads CASSLRSVPLAKNIQYF. The CDR3 DNA follows: TGTGCCAGCAGCTTAAGATCAGTTCCGCTAGCCAAAAACATTCAGTACTTC. The full variable domain, its missing parts supplied by reference TRBV11-2 and TRBJ2-4, is EAGVAQSPRYKIIEKRQSVAFWCNPISGHATLYWYQQILGQGPKLLIQFQNNGVVDDSQLPKDRFSAERLKGVDSTLKIQPAKLEDSAVYLCASSLRSVPLAKNIQYFGAGTRLSVL.

This sequence joins TRBV6-4 and TRBJ2-3; 10 bases line up with TRBD2. The CDR3 is 16 residues long. Germline V gives CDR1 MRHNA, CDR2 SNTAGT. Trimming took 2 bases from V and 4 from J; bases not matched to a gene: 6. The CDR3 spells CASSDQAGGPSDTQYF. In nucleotides, the CDR3 is TGTGCCAGCAGTGACCAAGCGGGAGGGCCCTCAGATACGCAGTATTTT.

The V gene is TRBV2, the J gene TRBJ2-7; 7 bases map to TRBD2. The V segment lost 0 bases and the J segment 2 bases; nucleotides outside the gene matches: 13. The CDR3 sequence is 18 residues long. Looked up from germline, CDR1 is SNHLY and CDR2 is FYNNEI. The CDR3 spells CASSEALYGGGRTYEQYF. CDR3 DNA: TGTGCCAGCAGTGAAGCGCTTTACGGCGGGGGAAGGACCTACGAGCAGTACTTC.

The gene calls are TRBV29-1 and TRBJ2-7; D not resolved. The germline gives CDR1 SQVTM, CDR2 ANQGSEA. The CDR3 runs 12 residues. Trimming cost V 0 bases and J 3 bases, with 6 bases left between them. CDR3 in amino acids: CSVEDGNYEQYF. Here the CDR3 DNA reads TGCAGCGTTGAAGATGGTAACTACGAGCAGTACTTC.

The gene calls are TRBV29-1 and TRBJ2-5; D is tentatively TRBD1 or TRBD2 (6 bases each). CDR3 length equals 13 residues. In germline, CDR1 is SQVTM, CDR2 ANQGSEA. V lost 0 bases to trimming and J lost 5 bases, with 10 bases between them. The CDR3 bases are TGCAGCGTTGAAGAAGGGGGGAGGGAGACCCAGTACTTC. Residues: CSVEEGGRETQYF.

In its sample, this clone was seen once. V gene TRBV15 combines with J gene TRBJ1-1; the D is unclear. This CDR3 contains 14 residues. The germline CDR1 and CDR2 sequences are LNHNV and YYDKDF (reference sequence). V lost 1 base and J lost 4, with 10 bases in between. CDR3 sequence: CATSRGYEGTEAFF. The CDR3 coding sequence is TGTGCCACCAGCAGAGGATACGAGGGCACTGAAGCTTTCTTT.

The CDR3 protein is CATLRQETNYGYTF. CDR3 DNA: TGTGCCACCCTTCGGCAGGAAACTAACTATGGCTACACCTTC. The J gene is TRBJ1-2, the V gene TRBV10-3, with unresolved D. Trimming removed 10 bases from V and 0 bases from J, with 15 bases in between. Germline lookup yields CDR1 ENHRY and CDR2 SYGVKD. The CDR3 consists of 14 residues.

The chain links TRBV19 to TRBJ2-2; 8 bases match TRBD1. CDR1 and CDR2 (germline): LNHDA, SQIVND (reference sequence). This CDR3 is 14 amino acids long. The V and J ends lost 9 bases and 5 bases, in that order; junction bases with no gene match: 8. The CDR3 sequence is CASRTGLMTGELFF. As DNA, the CDR3 is TGTGCCAGCCGGACAGGGTTAATGACCGGGGAGCTGTTTTTT.

The chain carries TRBV4-1 and TRBJ2-3; D not certain. This CDR3 has 14 residues. Germline CDR1 MGHRA, CDR2 YSYEKL. V was clipped by 0 bases and J by 2 bases, with 6 bases between them. In nucleotides, the CDR3 is TGCGCCAGCAGCCAAGATCTCATCACAGATACGCAGTATTTT. Amino acid sequence: CASSQDLITDTQYF.

About this clone itself: Other DNA sequences in this sample translate to the same CDR3. This chain joins TRBV5-1 and TRBJ2-2; TRBD1 might be the D (6 bases). The CDR3 contains 15 residues. V was shortened by 0 bases and J by 0 bases, with 6 bases between the two germline ends. Looked up from germline, CDR1 is SGHRS and CDR2 is YFSETQ. The CDR3: CASSLDRANTGELFF. Written as DNA, the CDR3 is TGCGCCAGCAGCTTGGACAGGGCGAACACCGGGGAGCTGTTTTTT. Full variable domain (missing parts from reference TRBV5-1 and TRBJ2-2): KAGVTQTPRYLIKTRGQQVTLSCSPISGHRSVSWYQQTPGQGLQFLFEYFSETQRNKGNFPGRFSGRQFSNSRSEMNVSTLELGDSALYLCASSLDRANTGELFFGEGSRLTVL.

CDR3 nucleotides: TGTGCCAGTAGTAAAAAGTTGGACACCCCCTACGAGCAGTACTTC. Its translation: CASSKKLDTPYEQYF. The rearrangement uses TRBV19 and TRBJ2-7; possibly TRBD1 for D (5 bases). V was clipped by 4 bases and J by 2 bases, with 15 bases between them. Germline V gene data show CDR1 as LNHDA and CDR2 as SQIVND (reference sequence). The CDR3 sequence is 15 residues long.

The CDR3 sequence is CASTNLPGGMETQYF. The DNA for the CDR3 is TGTGCCAGCACCAACCTTCCGGGGGGGATGGAGACCCAGTACTTC. This chain joins TRBV7-8 and TRBJ2-5; 8 nucleotides align to TRBD2. The junction had 12 bases not matched to a gene; V was cut back by 7 bases and J by 5 bases. The CDR3 consists of 15 residues. Germline V gives CDR1 SGHVS, CDR2 FQNEAQ.

The chain joins TRBV27 to TRBJ2-3; the D is unclear. The CDR3 has 13 residues. Trimming cost V 6 bases and J 0 bases, with 7 bases left between them. Germline V gene sequence: CDR1 MNHEY, CDR2 SMNVEV (reference sequence). The CDR3 loop is CASRPSSTDTQYF. Written as DNA, the CDR3 is TGTGCCAGCAGGCCATCTAGCACAGATACGCAGTATTTT.

The chain uses TRBV10-3 and TRBJ1-2, with D perhaps matching TRBD1 (6 bases). This CDR3 comprises 12 residues. Germline-derived CDR1 and CDR2 are ENHRY and SYGVKD. Trimming took off 4 bases at V and 7 bases at J, with 10 bases between the two ends. CDR3 protein: CAISVSGVGYTF. The CDR3 nucleotides read TGTGCCATCAGTGTCTCAGGGGTTGGCTACACCTTC.

This rearrangement joins TRBV6-1 to TRBJ1-3, with D possibly being TRBD1 (5 bases). CDR3 length: 15 amino acids. Germline values: CDR1 MNHNS, CDR2 SASEGT. Trimming removed 3 bases from V and 2 bases from J, with 11 bases in between. The CDR3 here is CASSDGGGPGNTIYF. DNA for the CDR3: TGTGCCAGCAGTGATGGGGGGGGACCTGGAAACACCATATATTTT.

V is TRBV7-2 and J is TRBJ1-5, with D hard to call. V gave up 2 bases and J gave up 1 base, with 9 bases separating them. Germline CDR1 reads SGHTA; CDR2 reads FQGNSA. The CDR3 contains 15 residues. CDR3 in amino acids: CASSLNRGSNQPQHF. The DNA of the CDR3 is TGTGCCAGCAGCTTAAATCGTGGGAGCAATCAGCCCCAGCATTTT.

This rearrangement joins TRBV6-5 to TRBJ2-2; 8 bases align to TRBD1. Looked up from germline, CDR1 is MNHEY and CDR2 is SVGAGI. This CDR3 has 14 residues. Losses at the gene ends were 7 bases for V and 7 bases for J; bases not matched to a gene: 8. The CDR3 here is CASNPDRGNGELFF. CDR3 nucleotides: TGTGCCAGCAACCCAGACAGGGGTAACGGGGAGCTGTTTTTT.

CDR3 in amino acids: CASSLRRGDGETQYF. CDR3 sequence (DNA): TGTGCCAGCAGTCTCCGACGGGGGGATGGGGAGACCCAGTACTTC. V usage is TRBV6-5 and J usage is TRBJ2-5, with TRBD2 identical over 7 bases. The CDR3 runs to 15 residues. CDR1 is MNHEY, CDR2 SVGAGI, per germline. Trimming took 5 bases from V and 5 from J; bases not matched to a gene: 11.

Of note for this clone: The same CDR3 also results from other DNA sequences found in this sample. This rearrangement joins TRBV9 to TRBJ2-5, with TRBD2 as a possible D gene (5 bases). V dropped 1 base and J dropped 1 base, with 8 bases sitting between them. The CDR3 runs 14 residues. Germline CDR1 reads SGDLS; CDR2 reads YYNGEE. CDR3 residues: CASSVSGSQETQYF. The CDR3, as DNA: TGTGCCAGCAGCGTATCGGGGTCCCAAGAGACCCAGTACTTC.

V is TRBV5-1 and J is TRBJ2-5; TRBD2 aligns across 9 bases. This CDR3 region has 15 residues. Looked up from germline, CDR1 is SGHRS and CDR2 is YFSETQ. V lost 4 bases and J lost 0; bases outside the gene matches: 4. CDR3 DNA sequence: TGCGCCAGCAGCCTAAGGACTAGCGACCAAGAGACCCAGTACTTC. Residues: CASSLRTSDQETQYF.

The chain is built from TRBV3-1 (or the pseudogene TRBV3-2) and TRBJ2-7; D not certain. The CDR3 extends over 15 amino acids. Looked up from germline, CDR1 is LGHDT and CDR2 is YNNKEL (reference sequence). V lost 4 bases, J lost 3 bases, and 16 bases lay in between. CDR3: CASSPQVVALYEQYF. The CDR3 bases are TGTGCCAGCAGCCCCCAGGTGGTTGCTCTCTACGAGCAGTACTTC.

The chain recombines TRBV9 with TRBJ1-1; weak D call: TRBD1 (6 bases). CDR1 is SGDLS and CDR2 is YYNGEE in the germline V gene. V lost 3 bases and J 0 bases, leaving 12 bases between the germline ends. This CDR3 has 15 residues. CDR3 loop: CASSGQTGLNTEAFF. The CDR3 nucleotides are TGTGCCAGCAGCGGTCAAACAGGGCTGAACACTGAAGCTTTCTTT.

The chain employs TRBV6-5 and TRBJ1-6, with D unresolved. Trimming removed 7 bases from V and 3 bases from J, with 7 bases in between. The CDR3 has 13 amino acids. Germline values: CDR1 MNHEY, CDR2 SVGAGI. In DNA, the CDR3 is TGTGCCAGCAAATGGGTCTATAATTCACCCCTCCACTTT. It is translated as CASKWVYNSPLHF.

The chain uses TRBV28 and TRBJ1-5; D possibly corresponds to TRBD1 (5 bases). V lost 1 base and J lost 3, with 13 bases in between. CDR1 and CDR2 from the germline V gene are MDHEN and SYDVKM. This CDR3 contains 16 residues. CDR3 bases: TGTGCCAGCAGTTTATACGGGGGAAGTACCAATCAGCCCCAGCATTTT. Protein product: CASSLYGGSTNQPQHF.

V usage is TRBV9 and J usage is TRBJ2-2; the D is unclear. The CDR3 totals 15 residues. With 0 bases removed from V and 1 base from J, the gap between germline ends came to 7 bases. Per germline, CDR1 SGDLS and CDR2 YYNGEE. CDR3 in amino acids: CASSVGHGNTGELFF. For the CDR3, the DNA is TGTGCCAGCAGCGTAGGTCACGGGAACACCGGGGAGCTGTTTTTT.

V gene TRBV6-5 combines with J gene TRBJ1-2, with TRBD1 as a possible D gene (5 bases). Germline V CDR1 and CDR2: MNHEY, SVGAGI. V lost 4 bases and J lost 7, with 16 bases in between. The CDR3 loop spans 14 amino acids. CDR3 region: CASSSVGGVPGYTF. DNA for the CDR3: TGTGCCAGCAGTTCCGTTGGGGGAGTTCCTGGCTACACCTTC.